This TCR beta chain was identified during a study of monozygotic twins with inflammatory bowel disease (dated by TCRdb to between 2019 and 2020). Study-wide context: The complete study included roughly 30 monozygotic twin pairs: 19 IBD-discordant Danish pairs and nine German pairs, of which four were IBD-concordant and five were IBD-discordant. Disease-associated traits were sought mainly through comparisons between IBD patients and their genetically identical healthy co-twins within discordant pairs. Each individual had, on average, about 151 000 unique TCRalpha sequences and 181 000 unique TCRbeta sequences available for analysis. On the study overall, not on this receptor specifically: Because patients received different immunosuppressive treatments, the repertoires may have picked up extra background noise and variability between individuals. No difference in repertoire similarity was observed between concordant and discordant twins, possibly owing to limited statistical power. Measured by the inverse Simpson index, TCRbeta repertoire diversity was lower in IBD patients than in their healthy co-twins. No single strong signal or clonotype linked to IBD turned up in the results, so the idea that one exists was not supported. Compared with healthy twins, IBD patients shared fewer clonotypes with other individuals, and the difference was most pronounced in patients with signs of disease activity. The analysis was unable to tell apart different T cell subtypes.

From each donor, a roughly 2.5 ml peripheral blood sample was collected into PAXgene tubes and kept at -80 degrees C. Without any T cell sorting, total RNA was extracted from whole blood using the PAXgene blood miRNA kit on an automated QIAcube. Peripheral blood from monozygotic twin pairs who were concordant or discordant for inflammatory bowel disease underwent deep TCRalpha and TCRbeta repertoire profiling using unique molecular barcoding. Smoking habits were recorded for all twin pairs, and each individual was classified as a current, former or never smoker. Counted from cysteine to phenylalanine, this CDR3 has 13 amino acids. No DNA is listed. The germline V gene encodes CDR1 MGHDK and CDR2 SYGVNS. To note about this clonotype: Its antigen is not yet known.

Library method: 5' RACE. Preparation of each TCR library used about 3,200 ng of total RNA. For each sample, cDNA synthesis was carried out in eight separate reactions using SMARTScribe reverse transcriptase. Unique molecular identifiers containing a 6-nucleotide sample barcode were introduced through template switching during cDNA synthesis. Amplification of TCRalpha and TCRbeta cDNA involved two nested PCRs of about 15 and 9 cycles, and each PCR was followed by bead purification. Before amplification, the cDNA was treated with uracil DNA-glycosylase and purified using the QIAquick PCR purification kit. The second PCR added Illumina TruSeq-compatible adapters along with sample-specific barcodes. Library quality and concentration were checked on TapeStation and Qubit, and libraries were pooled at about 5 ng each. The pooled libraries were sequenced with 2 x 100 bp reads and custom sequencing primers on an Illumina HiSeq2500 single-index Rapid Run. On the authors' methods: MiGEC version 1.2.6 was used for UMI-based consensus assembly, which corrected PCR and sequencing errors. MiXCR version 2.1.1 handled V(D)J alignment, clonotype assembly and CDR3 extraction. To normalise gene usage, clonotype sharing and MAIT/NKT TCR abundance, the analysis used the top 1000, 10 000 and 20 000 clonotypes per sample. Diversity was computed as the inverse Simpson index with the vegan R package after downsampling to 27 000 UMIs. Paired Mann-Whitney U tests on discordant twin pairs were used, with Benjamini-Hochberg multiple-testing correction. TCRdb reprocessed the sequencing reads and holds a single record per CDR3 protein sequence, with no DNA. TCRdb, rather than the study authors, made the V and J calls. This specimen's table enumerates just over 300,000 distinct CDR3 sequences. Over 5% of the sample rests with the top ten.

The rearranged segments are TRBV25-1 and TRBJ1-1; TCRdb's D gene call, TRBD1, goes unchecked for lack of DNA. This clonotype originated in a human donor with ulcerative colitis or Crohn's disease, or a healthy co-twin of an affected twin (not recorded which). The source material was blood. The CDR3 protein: CASTETGTSEAFF.